The 20 T cell receptor beta chains presented below share a single source sample, sequenced in a study of blood T cell repertoires in COVID-19. Assay: immunoSEQ multiplex PCR; the TCRdb copy retains only in-frame clones and omits some. The sample lists roughly 250,000 clones; about 87% were seen once. What was sequenced was PBMCs or T cells enriched from blood (not recorded which). The receptors stem from a woman between 45 and 60 years old who had recovered from COVID-19.

The chain uses TRBV5-1 and TRBJ1-1; 9 bases match TRBD1. The length of the CDR3 is 13 residues. Germline-derived CDR1 and CDR2 are SGHRS and YFSETQ. V dropped 4 bases and J dropped 4; count of bases not matched to a gene: 2. The CDR3 nucleotides are TGCGCCAGCAGCCCACAGGGGGCCACTGAAGCTTTCTTT. Translated, it gives CASSPQGATEAFF.

As DNA, the CDR3 is TGTGCCAGTAGCCAAAAGGGACAGGCTAGCAATCAGCCCCAGCATTTT. Protein: CASSQKGQASNQPQHF. J is TRBJ1-5 and V is TRBV19; TRBD1 agrees at 8 bases. The CDR3 covers 16 residues. V was pared by 6 bases and J by 0 bases, with 7 bases of the junction left unmatched. CDR1 LNHDA and CDR2 SQIVND come from the germline V gene (reference sequence).

V usage is TRBV5-4 and J usage is TRBJ2-7; D gene ambiguous. Between the trimmed V and J ends, which lost 0 bases and 6 bases, there was a span of 10 bases. CDR1 is SGHNT, CDR2 YYREEE, per germline (reference sequence). The CDR3 has 13 residues. The CDR3 sequence is CASSLARGSEQYF. The CDR3 DNA reads TGTGCCAGCAGCTTGGCTAGAGGAAGCGAGCAGTACTTC.

This sequence joins TRBV2 and TRBJ1-2; maybe TRBD1 (5 bases). The CDR3 runs to 13 residues. V dropped 3 bases and J dropped 2 bases, with 7 bases sitting between them. Germline V lookup: CDR1 SNHLY, CDR2 FYNNEI. The CDR3 DNA sequence: TGTGCCAGCAGTGACAGGGCCAACTATGGCTACACCTTC. Its translation: CASSDRANYGYTF.

The chain links TRBV7-9 to TRBJ1-4; 7 bases match TRBD1. Per the germline V gene, CDR1 is SEHNR and CDR2 is FQNEAQ (reference sequence). CDR3 size: 15 residues. The V and J ends lost 1 base and 8 bases, in that order; junction bases with no gene match: 7. CDR3 amino acids: CASSLEGGGKEKLFF. In DNA form, the CDR3 reads TGTGCCAGCAGCTTAGAAGGAGGGGGCAAGGAAAAACTGTTTTTT. Looking up the rest from reference TRBV7-9 and TRBJ1-4 gives the full variable domain: DTGVSQNPRHKITKRGQNVTFRCDPISEHNRLYWYRQTLGQGPEFLTYFQNEAQLEKSRLLSDRFSAERPKGSFSTLEIQRTEQGDSAMYLCASSLEGGGKEKLFFGSGTQLSVL.

The chain couples TRBV6-1 to TRBJ1-6; D gene unclear. This CDR3 comprises 16 residues. Germline loops: CDR1 MNHNS, CDR2 SASEGT. Trimming took off 2 bases at V and 7 bases at J, with 15 bases between the two ends. The CDR3 DNA reads TGTGCCAGCAGTGAACAGTCGAGACACCAGAATTCACCCCTCCACTTT. It yields the protein CASSEQSRHQNSPLHF.

This chain connects TRBV7-2 to TRBJ2-7, with TRBD2 matching 7 bases. The CDR3 sequence is 15 residues long. The germline gives CDR1 SGHTA, CDR2 FQGNSA. V lost 3 bases and J lost 6; bases outside the gene matches: 11. CDR3 sequence (DNA): TGTGCCAGCAGCTTTAGGCCCGGGGAGGGGATCGAGCAGTACTTC. This translates into CASSFRPGEGIEQYF. The whole variable domain, filled in from reference TRBV7-2 and TRBJ2-7, reads GAGVSQSPSNKVTEKGKDVELRCDPISGHTALYWYRQSLGQGLEFLIYFQGNSAPDKSGLPSDRFSAERTGGSVSTLTIQRTQQEDSAVYLCASSFRPGEGIEQYFGPGTRLTVT.

The rearrangement joins TRBV27 to TRBJ2-7; D is ambiguous. Trimming removed 6 bases from V and 3 bases from J, with 12 bases in between. Per the germline V gene, CDR1 is MNHEY and CDR2 is SMNVEV (reference sequence). The CDR3 length is 13 residues. CDR3 protein: CASSYLWSYEQYF. The DNA of the CDR3 is TGTGCCAGCAGCTATTTATGGAGCTACGAGCAGTACTTC.

The J gene is TRBJ2-1, the V gene TRBV3-1 (or the pseudogene TRBV3-2); 11 bases fit TRBD2. The CDR3 is 16 amino acids. V dropped 2 bases and J dropped 5; count of bases not matched to a gene: 5. Germline V gives CDR1 LGHDT, CDR2 YNNKEL (reference sequence). CDR3 bases: TGTGCCAGCAGCCAATTGACTAGCGGGAAGCACAATGAGCAGTTCTTC. This codes for CASSQLTSGKHNEQFF.

J is TRBJ2-1 and V is TRBV24-1, with TRBD2 as a possible D gene (6 bases). CDR1 KGHDR and CDR2 SFDVKD come from the germline V gene. The CDR3 is made up of 15 amino acids. Trimming cost V 0 bases and J 3 bases, with 8 bases left between them. In DNA form, the CDR3 reads TGTGCCACCAGTGATTTGCAGGGACTCTACAATGAGCAGTTCTTC. It is translated as CATSDLQGLYNEQFF.

The chain combines TRBV6-5 with TRBJ2-2, with 9 positions matching TRBD1. This CDR3 spans 13 amino acids. Germline-derived CDR1 and CDR2 are MNHEY and SVGAGI. Trimming removed 8 bases from V and 6 bases from J; junction bases left unmatched: 4. The CDR3 DNA reads TGTGCCAGCGGGACAGGGATAGCCGGGGAGCTGTTTTTT. It encodes CASGTGIAGELFF.

The chain joins TRBV7-2 to TRBJ2-1; no definite D call. Germline V gene sequence: CDR1 SGHTA, CDR2 FQGNSA. The length of the CDR3 is 14 residues. Trimming took off 0 bases at V and 5 bases at J, with 8 bases between the two ends. CDR3 nucleotide sequence: TGTGCCAGCAGCTTAGCCCTTCCAGACAATGAGCAGTTCTTC. Translation gives CASSLALPDNEQFF.

The rearrangement joins TRBV5-6 to TRBJ1-2; 7 positions agree with TRBD1. This CDR3 has 14 residues. In germline, CDR1 is SGHDT, CDR2 YYEEEE. With 4 bases clipped from V and 7 bases from J, the junction kept 10 bases outside the gene matches. Here the CDR3 reads CASSLRQGRGGYTF. CDR3 DNA: TGTGCCAGCAGCCTGCGACAGGGACGGGGTGGCTACACCTTC.

About this clone: The sample contains more than one DNA sequence encoding this CDR3. The CDR3 sequence: CASSPGLAGGPGDTQYF. CDR3 DNA sequence: TGCGCCAGCAGCCCGGGACTAGCGGGAGGGCCAGGGGATACGCAGTATTTT. V usage is TRBV5-1 and J usage is TRBJ2-3; 16 bases are shared with TRBD2. The ends lost 4 bases at V and 6 bases at J; junction bases unmatched: 8. The CDR3 spans 17 residues. Germline CDR1 and CDR2: SGHRS and YFSETQ.

The rearrangement uses TRBV28 and TRBJ1-5; TRBD1 is a possible D gene (6 bases). The CDR3 is 13 residues long. V lost 6 bases and J lost 4, with 10 bases in between. Germline V gene data show CDR1 as MDHEN and CDR2 as SYDVKM. This CDR3 is CASRSDSNQPQHF. The CDR3 bases are TGTGCCAGCAGGTCGGACAGTAATCAGCCCCAGCATTTT.

The V call is TRBV5-1, the J call TRBJ2-1, with a possible D match to TRBD1 (6 bases). The germline V gene has CDR1 SGHRS and CDR2 YFSETQ. Trimming stripped 4 bases from V and 0 bases from J, with 14 bases between. The CDR3 sequence is 16 residues long. CDR3 sequence: CASSTGQTSSYNEQFF. CDR3 coding DNA: TGCGCCAGCAGCACCGGACAGACAAGCTCCTACAATGAGCAGTTCTTC.

This chain uses TRBV6-9 with TRBJ1-6, with TRBD1 matching over 7 bases. The length of the CDR3 is 15 residues. CDR1 MNHGY and CDR2 SVAAGI come from the germline V gene. Unmatched junction bases numbered 9, after V lost 3 bases and J lost 10 bases. DNA for the CDR3: TGTGCCAGCAGTTACCCTGACAGGGTAGGCTCACCCCTCCACTTT. Its protein product is CASSYPDRVGSPLHF.

The V gene is TRBV10-1, the J gene TRBJ2-5; 10 bases fit TRBD2. Germline CDR1 is WNHNN and CDR2 is SYGVQD (reference sequence). V shed 9 bases, J shed 2 bases, and the junction held 6 bases outside the gene matches. The CDR3 extends over 14 amino acids. The CDR3 nucleotides read TGCGCCAGAAACGGACTAGCGGAACAAGAGACCCAGTACTTC. Encoded protein: CARNGLAEQETQYF.

The chain joins TRBV27 to TRBJ1-2; D remains unclear. This CDR3 is built from 18 residues. Germline CDR1 and CDR2: MNHEY and SMNVEV (reference sequence). With 1 base removed from V and 0 bases from J, the gap between germline ends came to 18 bases. For the CDR3, the DNA is TGTGCCAGCAGTTTATTGAGGACTACCGGGTCTTCTAACTATGGCTACACCTTC. This gives the protein CASSLLRTTGSSNYGYTF.

The chain combines TRBV30 with TRBJ1-4, with 8 bases matching TRBD1. There are 14 residues in the CDR3. The ends lost 4 bases at V and 8 bases at J; junction bases unmatched: 9. Germline V gene sequence: CDR1 GTSNPN, CDR2 SVGIG (reference sequence). CDR3 nucleotides: TGTGCCTGGACTAGACAGGGGTTAGGAGAAAAACTGTTTTTT. This gives the protein CAWTRQGLGEKLFF.